The present T cell receptor (beta chain) was sequenced within a study of Ad26.COV2.S vaccination and SARS-CoV-2 variants. Study background: Administration of Ad26.COV2.S was intramuscular, either once or twice 56 days apart. Findings of the study overall: Substantial breadth in spike-specific CD8+ and CD4+ T cell responses was reportedly seen after vaccination.

The treatment was: over 15 received Ad26.COV2.S at low or high dose, single or two shots; five or six received placebo; per-sample allocation not given. Day 63 following the first vaccine or placebo injection was when the samples were taken. It was an adult aged 18-55 years in Boston who was the donor. Sequencing was performed with immunoSEQ multiplex PCR; in TCRdb, only in-frame clones are kept and a portion is missing. The sample shows roughly 250,000 clones, around 88% of them seen only once. Points on this clone: Its antigen remains unidentified.

The CDR3 runs 15 residues. V dropped 4 bases and J dropped 7 bases, with 17 bases sitting between them. From germline, CDR1 is LGHNA and CDR2 YSLEER. The sequencing here drew on peripheral blood, taken in a trial of Ad26.COV2.S vaccine versus placebo. The sequence was obtained from a person between 18 and 65 years old who received the Ad26.COV2.S COVID-19 vaccine or a placebo. The V call is TRBV4-3, the J call TRBJ2-1; the D is unclear. CDR3 sequence reads: CASSPHSLISNEQFF. CDR3 sequence (DNA): TGCGCCAGCAGCCCGCATTCCCTGATCTCGAATGAGCAGTTCTTC.